A single sample gave rise to the 10 T cell receptor beta chains below, sequenced in a study of T cell changes during pregnancy in multiple sclerosis. The method was immunoSEQ multiplex PCR; TCRdb's version includes in-frame clones alone and lacks a portion of them. The profile covers 45,000 to 75,000 clones, with approximately 92% appearing a single time and 0.8% to 1% taken by the ten largest. The source was peripheral blood, collected in the first trimester of pregnancy. These receptors came from a female donor with multiple sclerosis, enrolled in a pregnancy study.

This chain joins TRBV28 and TRBJ2-7; 7 bases match TRBD1. V shed 1 base, J shed 1 base, and the junction held 4 bases outside the gene matches. Looked up from germline, CDR1 is MDHEN and CDR2 is SYDVKM. The CDR3 totals 15 residues. The CDR3 region is CASSLLGGISYEQYF. The CDR3 DNA reads as TGTGCCAGCAGTTTATTAGGGGGCATTTCCTACGAGCAGTACTTC.

The V call is TRBV6-5, the J call TRBJ2-1, with TRBD2 matching 12 bases. This CDR3 has 14 amino acids. V dropped 7 bases and J dropped 7; count of bases not matched to a gene: 5. The germline V gene encodes CDR1 MNHEY and CDR2 SVGAGI. CDR3 bases: TGTGCCAGCACACGACTAGCGGGGGAGAATGAGCAGTTCTTC. Its translation: CASTRLAGENEQFF.

The V call is TRBV29-1, the J call TRBJ1-4, with 7 bases fitting TRBD1. The CDR3 sequence is 14 residues long. The ends lost 5 bases at V and 0 bases at J; junction bases unmatched: 3. Per germline, CDR1 SQVTM and CDR2 ANQGSEA. The CDR3 DNA reads as TGCAGCGTTCAGGACAGGACAACTAATGAAAAACTGTTTTTT. Residues: CSVQDRTTNEKLFF.

The rearrangement uses TRBV27 and TRBJ2-5; maybe TRBD2 (9 bases). CDR3 size: 16 residues. Deletions cut 4 bases from V and 4 bases from J, with 19 bases between. CDR1 MNHEY and CDR2 SMNVEV come from the germline V gene (reference sequence). The CDR3 DNA follows: TGTGCCAGCAGTTCCCAGGGGGCGGGGGGGAGAGAGACCCAGTACTTC. This gives the protein CASSSQGAGGRETQYF.

This sequence joins TRBV7-2 and TRBJ1-1; D is undetermined. Trimming shortened V by 5 bases and J by 5 bases, and 18 bases separated the two germline ends. CDR1 and CDR2 from the germline V gene are SGHTA and FQGNSA. CDR3 length: 15 residues. The CDR3 DNA is TGTGCCAGCAGCCCTCCCCCGGCCCCGGGAACTGAAGCTTTCTTT. Residues: CASSPPPAPGTEAFF.

The chain employs TRBV19 and TRBJ1-3; maybe TRBD1 (6 bases). CDR3 length equals 17 residues. From germline, CDR1 is LNHDA and CDR2 SQIVND (reference sequence). Trimming removed 10 bases from V and 0 bases from J, with 22 bases in between. This CDR3 reads CATTTNRGQNSGNTIYF. In nucleotides, the CDR3 is TGTGCCACCACCACAAACCGCGGACAGAACTCTGGAAACACCATATATTTT.

The chain joins TRBV7-3 to TRBJ1-1; D is unresolved. The CDR3 has 13 residues. With 0 bases removed from V and 5 bases from J, the gap between germline ends came to 7 bases. In germline, CDR1 is SGHTA, CDR2 FQGTGA. The CDR3 bases are TGTGCCAGCAGCTTAACGTATTCGACTGAAGCTTTCTTT. Translating it yields CASSLTYSTEAFF.

This chain links TRBV4-2 with TRBJ1-2; D might be TRBD1 (6 bases). The CDR3 is 16 residues long. V gave up 0 bases and J gave up 4 bases, with 15 bases separating them. From germline, CDR1 is LGHNA and CDR2 YNFKEQ. The CDR3 protein is CASSQEWTDRFYGYTF. CDR3 nucleotide sequence: TGTGCCAGCAGCCAAGAGTGGACAGACAGGTTCTATGGCTACACCTTC.

This chain uses TRBV9 with TRBJ2-1; D is perhaps TRBD1 (5 bases). Trimming shortened V by 2 bases and J by 7 bases, and 10 bases separated the two germline ends. CDR3 size: 13 residues. Germline V gene data show CDR1 as SGDLS and CDR2 as YYNGEE. CDR3 loop: CASSVRVENEQFF. The CDR3 DNA sequence: TGTGCCAGCAGCGTCAGGGTTGAAAATGAGCAGTTCTTC.

V usage is TRBV7-2 and J usage is TRBJ1-5; D remains ambiguous. Germline loops: CDR1 SGHTA, CDR2 FQGNSA. V lost 2 bases and J 3 bases, leaving 11 bases between the germline ends. The CDR3 runs to 15 residues. CDR3 amino acids: CASSLRFEDNQPQHF. The CDR3 nucleotides read TGTGCCAGCAGCTTAAGGTTCGAGGACAATCAGCCCCAGCATTTT.